A single sample gave rise to the 30 T cell receptor beta chains below, sequenced in a study of metastatic and nonmetastatic thyroid tumors. With MiXCR, TCRdb reprocessed the PCR reads. The data contain approximately 12,000 clones, approximately 22% of them singletons. Patients were all untreated before their thyroid surgery. The sequenced sample was blood. These receptors originate from a female donor with papillary thyroid cancer or a benign thyroid nodule (not recorded which). Some clones in this sample may be carry-over from other donors' samples.

In its sample, this clone ranks as medium-sized (0.01 to 0.1%). The V call is TRBV2, the J call TRBJ2-7; D unresolved. The CDR3 extends over 11 amino acids. Per the germline V gene, CDR1 is SNHLY and CDR2 is FYNNEI. With 6 bases removed from V and 3 bases from J, the gap between germline ends came to 6 bases. The CDR3 loop reads CASSQGYEQYV. The DNA for the CDR3 is TGTGCCAGCAGCCAAGGCTACGAGCAGTACGTC.

This clone has ten or more counts. Just one base apart from a much larger clone, this may be a read error. CDR3 sequence reads: CASSDRRNGHTF. CDR3 sequence (DNA): TGTGCCAGTAGTGACCGGAGAAATGGCCACACCTTC. This chain joins TRBV19 and TRBJ1-2; D is unclear. This CDR3 contains 12 residues. In germline, CDR1 is LNHDA, CDR2 SQIVND (reference sequence). Drawing the rest from reference TRBV19 and TRBJ1-2, the complete variable domain is DGGITQSPKYLFRKEGQNVTLSCEQNLNHDAMYWYRQDPGQGLRLIYYSQIVNDFQKGDIAEGYSVSREKKESFPLTVTSAQKNPTAFYLCASSDRRNGHTFGSGTRLTVV.

This clone was picked up many times. The V and J genes are TRBV5-1 and TRBJ1-5; D unresolved. Germline CDR1 is SGHRS and CDR2 is YFSETQ. The germline V and J ends were trimmed by 0 bases and 3 bases, with 10 bases remaining between them. The CDR3 consists of 15 residues. CDR3 residues: CASSLGTVANQPQHF. CDR3 sequence (DNA): TGCGCCAGCAGCTTGGGTACGGTTGCCAATCAGCCCCAGCATTTT.

This clone is categorized as medium-sized. The chain links TRBV6-1 to TRBJ1-2; D call uncertain. Trimming took off 4 bases at V and 4 bases at J, with 16 bases between the two ends. The CDR3 extends over 15 amino acids. Per the germline V gene, CDR1 is MNHNS and CDR2 is SASEGT. CDR3 coding DNA: TGTGCCAGCAGTGCATCAGCGACCTTCCGCTATGGCTACACCTTC. Amino acid sequence: CASSASATFRYGYTF.

This clone is termed medium-sized. The rearrangement links TRBV28 to TRBJ2-7, with TRBD1 as a possible D gene (8 bases). Per the germline V gene, CDR1 is MDHEN and CDR2 is SYDVKM. V was clipped by 7 bases and J by 2 bases, with 27 bases between them. This CDR3 contains 18 residues. CDR3 sequence reads: CASNLQSRTGTNPYEQYF. The CDR3 nucleotides read TGTGCCAGCAACCTACAGTCCCGGACAGGGACTAATCCCTACGAGCAGTACTTC.

This clone was seen at least ten times. The rearrangement uses TRBV2 and TRBJ2-3; D unresolved. V lost 4 bases, J lost 5 bases, and 7 bases lay in between. Germline V gene sequence: CDR1 SNHLY, CDR2 FYNNEI. The CDR3 is 12 amino acids. The DNA for the CDR3 is TGTGCCAGCAGTGGATCTAAAGATACGCAGTATTTT. This codes for CASSGSKDTQYF.

This chain uses TRBV4-1 with TRBJ2-1, with a possible D match to TRBD2 (6 bases). CDR1 MGHRA and CDR2 YSYEKL come from the germline V gene. V lost 3 bases and J lost 3, with 15 bases in between. The CDR3 consists of 16 residues. The CDR3 coding sequence is TGCGCCAGCAGCCAGTATAGCGGACCTCTCTACAATGAGCAGTTCTTC. It yields the protein CASSQYSGPLYNEQFF.

This clone is categorized as medium-sized (0.01 to 0.1%). The V gene is TRBV12-3 or TRBV12-4, the J gene TRBJ1-1; 9 nucleotides agree with TRBD1. The CDR3 consists of 13 residues. The ends lost 10 bases at V and 5 bases at J; junction bases unmatched: 8. The CDR3 loop reads CAIRQGVRTEAFF. The CDR3 DNA reads TGTGCCATCCGACAGGGGGTTAGGACTGAAGCTTTCTTT.

The sample holds many counts of this clone. CDR3 sequence: CATSRDPSYMNTEAFF. The DNA of the CDR3 is TGTGCCACCAGCAGAGACCCCAGTTACATGAACACTGAAGCTTTCTTT. The rearrangement joins TRBV15 to TRBJ1-1; no definite D call. The V gene lost 0 bases and the J gene lost 0 bases, with 11 bases spanning the gap. CDR3 length: 16 residues. Germline V lookup: CDR1 LNHNV, CDR2 YYDKDF (reference sequence).

This clone counts as medium-sized (0.01 to 0.1%). The rearrangement links TRBV6-1 to TRBJ2-1, with D perhaps TRBD1 or TRBD2 (6 bases each). Germline values: CDR1 MNHNS, CDR2 SASEGT. The CDR3 totals 16 residues. Deletions cut 4 bases from V and 3 bases from J, with 16 bases between. This CDR3 is CASSGKGGGDYNEQFF. CDR3 DNA sequence: TGTGCCAGCAGTGGAAAGGGGGGTGGCGACTACAATGAGCAGTTCTTC.

In this sample, this clone turned up many times. V is TRBV30 and J is TRBJ2-7; 8 nucleotides match TRBD1. The V gene end was trimmed by 4 bases and the J gene end by 7 bases; junction bases not matched to a gene: 6. CDR3 length: 12 amino acids. Germline assignment: CDR1 GTSNPN and CDR2 SVGIG (reference sequence). The CDR3 loop is CAWNRGIGEQYF. The CDR3 DNA is TGTGCCTGGAACAGGGGGATAGGTGAGCAGTACTTC.

This clone occurred a few times. The chain couples TRBV2 to TRBJ1-1; 8 bases are a match to TRBD1. Germline lookup yields CDR1 SNHLY and CDR2 FYNNEI. Trimming removed 6 bases from V and 6 bases from J; junction bases left unmatched: 6. The CDR3 is made up of 13 amino acids. CDR3 amino acids: CASSDYRGSEAFF. For the CDR3, the DNA is TGTGCCAGCAGCGACTACAGGGGGTCTGAAGCTTTCTTT. Filled out from reference TRBV2 and TRBJ1-1, the complete variable domain reads EPEVTQTPSHQVTQMGQEVILRCVPISNHLYFYWYRQILGQKVEFLVSFYNNEISEKSEIFDDQFSVERPDGSNFTLKIRSTKLEDSAMYFCASSDYRGSEAFFGQGTRLTVV.

By frequency in the sample, this clone is large. The chain is built from TRBV12-3 or TRBV12-4 and TRBJ1-3, with a tentative D call TRBD1 (5 bases). Deletions cut 6 bases from V and 4 bases from J, with 13 bases between. The CDR3 spans 14 residues. The CDR3 is CASSSWDGGNTIYF. CDR3 DNA sequence: TGTGCCAGCAGCTCCTGGGACGGCGGAAACACCATATATTTT.

Regarding this clone: The junction differs from germline at one of its ends, possibly a read error. The chain uses TRBV11-2 and TRBJ2-6; D is perhaps TRBD1 (5 bases). The CDR3 contains 18 residues. Germline CDR1 reads SGHAT; CDR2 reads FQNNGV. DNA of the CDR3: TGTGCCAGCAGCTCCCAGTCAGGGTTATTCTCTGCGGCCAACGTCCTGACTTTC. Its translation: CASSSQSGLFSAANVLTF. The entire variable domain, with the rest obtained from reference TRBV11-2 and TRBJ2-6, is as follows: EAGVAQSPRYKIIEKRQSVAFWCNPISGHATLYWYQQILGQGPKLLIQFQNNGVVDDSQLPKDRFSAERLKGVDSTLKIQPAKLEDSAVYLCASSSQSGLFSAANVLTFGAGSRLTVL.

By share, this clone ranks as medium-sized. The rearrangement links TRBV12-5 to TRBJ2-7, with unresolved D. This CDR3 region has 11 residues. Germline V gene data show CDR1 as LGHNT and CDR2 as FRNRAP. Trimming took 1 base from V and 3 from J, leaving 1 base between them. CDR3 DNA sequence: TGTGCTAGTGGTTTGGGCTACGAGCAGTACGTC. This sequence encodes CASGLGYEQYV.

This clone was seen repeatedly, ten times or more. V gene TRBV29-1 combines with J gene TRBJ2-1, with no clear D. The CDR3 is 13 residues long. The germline V gene encodes CDR1 SQVTM and CDR2 ANQGSEA. The V gene lost 6 bases and the J gene lost 3 bases, with 12 bases spanning the gap. CDR3 region: CSVNAKRYNEQFF. In DNA, the CDR3 is TGCAGCGTCAACGCTAAGCGCTACAATGAGCAGTTCTTC.

The V call is TRBV27, the J call TRBJ1-4, with TRBD1 matching over 10 bases. This CDR3 contains 16 residues. V was clipped by 6 bases and J by 8 bases; unmatched bases: 12. Germline CDR1 MNHEY, CDR2 SMNVEV (reference sequence). Written as DNA, the CDR3 is TGTGCCAGCAGCCAAGGGACCGGGACAGGGGCGGAAAAACTGTTTTTT. Translating gives CASSQGTGTGAEKLFF. Supplemented by reference TRBV27 and TRBJ1-4, the full variable domain reads EAQVTQNPRYLITVTGKKLTVTCSQNMNHEYMSWYRQDPGLGLRQIYYSMNVEVTDKGDVPEGYKVSRKEKRNFPLILESPSPNQTSLYFCASSQGTGTGAEKLFFGSGTQLSVL.

In its sample, this clone was seen many times. J is TRBJ2-1 and V is TRBV20-1; 10 nucleotides line up with TRBD2. CDR3 length: 13 amino acids. Germline V gene data show CDR1 as DFQATT and CDR2 as SNEGSKA (reference sequence). With V trimmed by 4 bases and J by 3 bases, 0 bases remained unmatched. CDR3 DNA sequence: TGCAGTGCTACTAGCGGGGGCTACAATGAGCAGTTCTTC. Protein: CSATSGGYNEQFF.

This clone was seen at least ten times. This chain links TRBV10-3 with TRBJ2-1, with unresolved D. The germline gives CDR1 ENHRY, CDR2 SYGVKD. V lost 0 bases, J lost 5 bases, and 8 bases lay in between. This CDR3 has 14 residues. The CDR3: CAISESIVDNEQFF. The CDR3 DNA reads as TGTGCCATCAGTGAGTCGATTGTGGACAATGAGCAGTTCTTC.

This clone has ten or more counts. The chain combines TRBV7-2 with TRBJ2-7, with 14 nucleotides matching TRBD2. Losses at the gene ends were 0 bases for V and 4 bases for J; bases not matched to a gene: 2. Germline CDR1 is SGHTA and CDR2 is FQGNSA. The CDR3 is made up of 16 amino acids. Written as DNA, the CDR3 is TGTGCCAGCAGCTTAGCCGGGACTAGCGGGGGTTACGAGCAGTACTTC. It translates to CASSLAGTSGGYEQYF.

This chain links TRBV6-9 with TRBJ1-1; D remains ambiguous. Trimming removed 3 bases at V and 9 bases at J, with 14 bases between. This CDR3 is built from 13 residues. The germline CDR1 and CDR2 sequences are MNHGY and SVAAGI. CDR3 in amino acids: CASSYGQEFQAFF. CDR3 coding DNA: TGTGCCAGCAGTTACGGGCAGGAGTTTCAAGCTTTCTTT.

CDR3 amino acids: CASRQDKLGGTGELFF. DNA for the CDR3: TGTGCCAGCCGCCAGGACAAACTAGGTGGGACCGGGGAGCTGTTTTTT. The chain has TRBV11-2 and TRBJ2-2; either TRBD1 or TRBD2 may supply D (5 bases each). Germline V gives CDR1 SGHAT, CDR2 FQNNGV. This CDR3 spans 16 amino acids. Trimming left V 8 bases short and J 5 bases short, with 21 bases between.

This clone occurred many times. The rearrangement uses TRBV2 and TRBJ2-6, with D tentatively TRBD1 (7 bases). This CDR3 spans 16 amino acids. With 6 bases removed from V and 0 bases from J, the gap between germline ends came to 12 bases. Germline values: CDR1 SNHLY, CDR2 FYNNEI. The CDR3 coding sequence is TGTGCCAGCAGGGGGGGACAGCTCTCTGGGGCCAACGTCCTGACTTTC. Translated, it gives CASRGGQLSGANVLTF.

This clone has at least ten counts. The chain joins TRBV30 to TRBJ2-5; TRBD2 aligns across 8 bases. V shed 4 bases and J 5 bases; nucleotides not matched to a gene: 3. This CDR3 comprises 12 residues. Germline loops: CDR1 GTSNPN, CDR2 SVGIG (reference sequence). The CDR3: CAWTSGGETQYF. For the CDR3, the DNA is TGTGCCTGGACCTCGGGGGGGGAGACCCAGTACTTC. Variable domain in full (rest from reference TRBV30 and TRBJ2-5): SQTIHQWPATLVQPVGSPLSLECTVEGTSNPNLYWYRQAAGRGLQLLFYSVGIGQISSEVPQNLSASRPQDRQFILSSKKLLLSDSGFYLCAWTSGGETQYFGPGTRLLVL.

V is TRBV12-3 or TRBV12-4 and J is TRBJ2-5, with a tentative D call TRBD2 (5 bases). The V gene lost 5 bases and the J gene lost 5 bases, with 12 bases spanning the gap. The CDR3 runs 13 residues. Written as DNA, the CDR3 is TGTGCCAGCAGTCCCCTAGCCGGCGAGACCCAGTACTTC. Translating gives CASSPLAGETQYF.

In the case of this clone: Relative to the germline gene, one junction end is altered; a read error may explain this. The chain has TRBV11-2 and TRBJ2-2, with a weak D call TRBD2 (6 bases). Looked up from germline, CDR1 is SGHAT and CDR2 is FQNNGV. CDR3 length equals 16 residues. This chain's CDR3 is CASRQYRLGGTWDLFF. CDR3 DNA sequence: TGTGCCAGCCGCCAGTACCGACTAGGTGGGACCTGGGATCTGTTTTTT.

This clone appeared many times. The chain is built from TRBV5-6 and TRBJ2-7; D gene unclear. The CDR3 length is 15 residues. Between the trimmed V and J ends, which lost 4 bases and 1 base, there was a span of 15 bases. The germline CDR1 and CDR2 sequences are SGHDT and YYEEEE. The CDR3 bases are TGTGCCAGCAGCGAACAAGGATGGGGATCCTACGAGCAGTACGTC. It is translated as CASSEQGWGSYEQYV.

The rearrangement joins TRBV20-1 to TRBJ1-1; TRBD1 is a possible D gene (6 bases). V was trimmed by 4 bases and J by 3 bases, leaving 18 bases between them. CDR3 size: 15 residues. CDR1 is DFQATT, CDR2 SNEGSKA, per germline (reference sequence). The DNA for the CDR3 is TGCAGTGCTATGGGACATCTGGGAGGGGACACTGAAGCTTTCTTT. Its protein product is CSAMGHLGGDTEAFF.

CDR3 coding DNA: TGTGCCAGCAGCTTGTGGGACAATAATTTTTCGGATGCTTTCTTT. This sequence encodes CASSLWDNNFSDAFF. The rearrangement joins TRBV5-4 to TRBJ1-1, with D perhaps TRBD1 (6 bases). CDR1 and CDR2 from the germline V gene are SGHNT and YYREEE (reference sequence). The CDR3 is 15 amino acids. Trimming cost V 1 base and J 11 bases, with 21 bases left between them.

This clone is classed as medium-sized. CDR3 sequence (DNA): TGTGCCAGCAGTGAAAGCTCCTACGAGCAGTACTTC. Protein product: CASSESSYEQYF. J is TRBJ2-7 and V is TRBV2; D gene unclear. Germline loops: CDR1 SNHLY, CDR2 FYNNEI. The CDR3 spans 12 residues. V gave up 2 bases and J gave up 0 bases, with 2 bases separating them.